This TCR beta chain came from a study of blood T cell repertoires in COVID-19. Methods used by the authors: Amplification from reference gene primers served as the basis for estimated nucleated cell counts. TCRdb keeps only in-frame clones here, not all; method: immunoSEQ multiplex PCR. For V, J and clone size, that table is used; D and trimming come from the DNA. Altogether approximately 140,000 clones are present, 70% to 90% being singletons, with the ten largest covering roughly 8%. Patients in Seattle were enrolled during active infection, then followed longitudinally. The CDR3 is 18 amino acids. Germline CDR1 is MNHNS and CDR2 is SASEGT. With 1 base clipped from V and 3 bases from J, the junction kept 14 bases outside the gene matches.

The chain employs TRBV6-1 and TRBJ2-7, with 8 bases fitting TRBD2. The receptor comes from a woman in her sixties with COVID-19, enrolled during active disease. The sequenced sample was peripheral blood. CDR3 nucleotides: TGTGCCAGCAGTGAAGGATGGTTTCGCGGGGGGCAGGGCTACGAGCAGTACTTC. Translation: CASSEGWFRGGQGYEQYF.